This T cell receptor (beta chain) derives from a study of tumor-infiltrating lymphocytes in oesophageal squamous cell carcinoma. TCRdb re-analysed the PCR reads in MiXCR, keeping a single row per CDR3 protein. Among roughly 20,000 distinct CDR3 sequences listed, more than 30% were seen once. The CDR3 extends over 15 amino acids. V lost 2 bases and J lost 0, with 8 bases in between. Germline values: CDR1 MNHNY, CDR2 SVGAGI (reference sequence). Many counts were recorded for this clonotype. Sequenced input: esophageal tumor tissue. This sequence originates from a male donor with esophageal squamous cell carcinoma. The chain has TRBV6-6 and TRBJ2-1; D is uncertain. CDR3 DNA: TGTGCCAGCAGTTACGGTGAAAGCTCCTACAATGAGCAGTTCTTC. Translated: CASSYGESSYNEQFF.